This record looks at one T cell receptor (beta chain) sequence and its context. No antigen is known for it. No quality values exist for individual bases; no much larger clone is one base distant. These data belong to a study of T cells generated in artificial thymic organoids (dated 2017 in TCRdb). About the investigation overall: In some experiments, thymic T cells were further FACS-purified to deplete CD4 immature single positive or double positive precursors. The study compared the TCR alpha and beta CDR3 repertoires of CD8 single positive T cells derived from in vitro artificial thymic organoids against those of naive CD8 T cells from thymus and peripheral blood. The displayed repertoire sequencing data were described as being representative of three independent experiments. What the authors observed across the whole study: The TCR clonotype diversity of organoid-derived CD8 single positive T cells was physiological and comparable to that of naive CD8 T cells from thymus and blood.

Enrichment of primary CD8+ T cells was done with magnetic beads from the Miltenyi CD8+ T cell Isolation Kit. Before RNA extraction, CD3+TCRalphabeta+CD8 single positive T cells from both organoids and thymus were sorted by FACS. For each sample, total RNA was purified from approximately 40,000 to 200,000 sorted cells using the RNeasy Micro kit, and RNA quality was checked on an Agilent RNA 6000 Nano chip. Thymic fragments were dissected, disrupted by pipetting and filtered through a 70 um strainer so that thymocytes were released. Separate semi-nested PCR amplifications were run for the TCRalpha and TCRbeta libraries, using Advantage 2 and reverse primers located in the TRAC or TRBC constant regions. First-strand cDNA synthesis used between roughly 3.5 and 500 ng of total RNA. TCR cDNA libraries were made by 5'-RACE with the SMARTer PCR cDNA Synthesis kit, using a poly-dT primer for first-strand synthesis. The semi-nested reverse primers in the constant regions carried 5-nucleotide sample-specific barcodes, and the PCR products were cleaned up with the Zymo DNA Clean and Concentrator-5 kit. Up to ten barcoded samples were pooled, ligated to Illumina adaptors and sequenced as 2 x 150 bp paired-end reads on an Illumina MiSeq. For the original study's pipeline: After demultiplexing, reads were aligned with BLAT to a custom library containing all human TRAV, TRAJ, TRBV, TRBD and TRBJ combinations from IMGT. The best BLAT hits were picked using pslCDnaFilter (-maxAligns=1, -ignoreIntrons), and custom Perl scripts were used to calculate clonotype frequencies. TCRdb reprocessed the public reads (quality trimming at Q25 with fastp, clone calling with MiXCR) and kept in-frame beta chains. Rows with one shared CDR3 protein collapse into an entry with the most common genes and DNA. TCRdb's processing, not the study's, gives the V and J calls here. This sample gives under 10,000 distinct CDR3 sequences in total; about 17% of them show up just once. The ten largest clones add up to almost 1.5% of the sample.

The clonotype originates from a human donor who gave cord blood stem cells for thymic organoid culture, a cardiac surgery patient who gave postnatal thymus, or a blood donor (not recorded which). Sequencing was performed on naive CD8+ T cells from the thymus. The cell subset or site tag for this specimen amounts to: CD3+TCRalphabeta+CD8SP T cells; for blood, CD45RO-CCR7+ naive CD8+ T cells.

The nucleotide sequence is TGTGCTAGTGGTTTGGTACCCAACAGGCAAAGTTCTCGCGCAGATACGCAGTATTTT. This codes for CASGLVPNRQSSRADTQYF. The sequence links TRBV12-5 to TRBJ2-3; possibly the D gene is TRBD1, per 5 matching bases. The CDR3 holds 19 amino acids from the cysteine to the phenylalanine. The kept DNA is CDR3 alone, 57 bases in frame from the first base. V loses 0 bases, J loses 4 bases, and the germline ends lie 23 bases apart. Looking up the germline V gene yields CDR1 LGHNT and CDR2 FRNRAP.